Given below is one T cell receptor beta chain in context. Antigen: not known. This sample was included in a study of PD-1 blockade in mismatch repair-deficient tumors. General study points: Rapid post-treatment expansion, then contraction, generally preceding radiologic response, marked tumor-resident clones.

The repertoire was sequenced with immunoSEQ multiplex PCR; TCRdb's copy has only in-frame clones and lacks some. The data hold about 68,000 clones, with almost 80% observed a single time. Specimen: peripheral blood, collected 2 weeks after starting pembrolizumab. The receptor's source is an adult with mismatch repair-deficient cancer.

CDR3 sequence: CASSFWGGGDEQYF. As DNA, the CDR3 is TGTGCCAGCAGCTTCTGGGGCGGAGGGGACGAGCAGTACTTC. The chain carries TRBV7-2 and TRBJ2-7; D perhaps matches TRBD2 (6 bases). The CDR3 has 14 residues. The germline V and J ends were trimmed by 3 bases and 5 bases, with 14 bases remaining between them. Germline-derived CDR1 and CDR2 are SGHTA and FQGNSA.